The 10 T cell receptor beta chains given below trace back to one sample, sequenced in a study of blood T cell repertoires in COVID-19. The repertoire was sequenced with immunoSEQ multiplex PCR; TCRdb's copy has only in-frame clones and lacks some. This table holds some 460,000 clones, roughly nine tenths found once. Material for sequencing was PBMCs or T cells enriched from blood (not recorded which). These receptors were obtained from a woman aged 18-29 years who had recovered from COVID-19.

The chain links TRBV24-1 to TRBJ2-5; 9 bases fit TRBD2. In germline, CDR1 is KGHDR, CDR2 SFDVKD. The CDR3 length is 17 residues. The V gene end was trimmed by 6 bases and the J gene end by 5 bases; junction bases not matched to a gene: 15. CDR3 DNA: TGTGCCACCAGTCCCGGCGGGGGCGGGGGGGCCACCGAGACCCAGTACTTC. Encoded protein: CATSPGGGGGATETQYF.

This chain links TRBV7-9 with TRBJ1-2, with a tentative D call TRBD1 (6 bases). The CDR3 has 14 residues. Per the germline V gene, CDR1 is SEHNR and CDR2 is FQNEAQ (reference sequence). Trimming cost V 3 bases and J 4 bases, with 12 bases left between them. DNA of the CDR3: TGTGCCAGCAGCTTGTTATCGACAGGCTATGGCTACACCTTC. The encoded protein is CASSLLSTGYGYTF.

The chain carries TRBV5-1 and TRBJ1-1; possible D gene TRBD1, 6 bases. CDR3 size: 15 residues. Germline assignment: CDR1 SGHRS and CDR2 YFSETQ. Trimming removed 4 bases at V and 5 bases at J, with 18 bases between. CDR3 sequence reads: CASSPSGGGLTEAFF. The DNA for the CDR3 is TGCGCCAGCAGCCCCTCGGGAGGGGGGCTGACTGAAGCTTTCTTT.

The gene calls are TRBV5-1 and TRBJ1-6; no reliable D call. Trimming removed 0 bases at V and 6 bases at J, with 13 bases between. Germline CDR1 SGHRS, CDR2 YFSETQ. This CDR3 region has 16 residues. CDR3 nucleotides: TGCGCCAGCAGCTTGGAAACGGTTCGGGGTAATTCACCCCTCCACTTT. This translates into CASSLETVRGNSPLHF.

As to this clone: The same CDR3 can be traced to other DNA sequences in this sample. The V call is TRBV6-5, the J call TRBJ1-2; D might be TRBD1 (5 bases). Trimming left V 6 bases short and J 6 bases short, with 11 bases between. CDR1 and CDR2 from the germline V gene are MNHEY and SVGAGI. The CDR3 runs 12 residues. In nucleotides, the CDR3 is TGTGCCAGCAGCCGCACAGGAGATGGCTACACCTTC. Translation: CASSRTGDGYTF.

The J gene is TRBJ1-6, the V gene TRBV4-1; possible D gene TRBD1, 6 bases. Trimming took off 1 base at V and 8 bases at J, with 12 bases between the two ends. This CDR3 is 15 amino acids long. Per the germline V gene, CDR1 is MGHRA and CDR2 is YSYEKL. CDR3 in amino acids: CASSQGRGEDSPLHF. CDR3 coding DNA: TGCGCCAGCAGCCAAGGCAGGGGTGAAGATTCACCCCTCCACTTT.

The gene calls are TRBV27 and TRBJ2-7; TRBD1 might be the D (6 bases). The length of the CDR3 is 13 residues. Between the trimmed V and J ends, which lost 2 bases and 6 bases, there was a span of 11 bases. Germline V lookup: CDR1 MNHEY, CDR2 SMNVEV (reference sequence). The CDR3 region is CASSLTTGSEQYF. The CDR3 coding sequence is TGTGCCAGCAGTTTAACGACAGGCTCCGAGCAGTACTTC.

V gene TRBV5-5 combines with J gene TRBJ2-3, with 13 bases aligning to TRBD2. CDR3 length: 19 amino acids. Germline CDR1 and CDR2: SGHKS and YYEKEE (reference sequence). Germline trimming cut 4 bases from V and 1 base from J; bases unmatched to any gene: 12. The CDR3: CASSRGLAGVRRGTDTQYF. The CDR3 DNA follows: TGTGCCAGCAGCCGCGGACTAGCGGGGGTAAGGCGTGGCACAGATACGCAGTATTTT.

The V and J genes are TRBV11-2 and TRBJ1-5; D gene uncertain. The CDR3 is made up of 13 amino acids. Germline CDR1 SGHAT, CDR2 FQNNGV. With 5 bases removed from V and 3 bases from J, the gap between germline ends came to 8 bases. CDR3 coding DNA: TGTGCCAGCAGCCCTAACCCCAATCAGCCCCAGCATTTT. It translates to CASSPNPNQPQHF.

This chain joins TRBV28 and TRBJ2-2, with D unclear. Germline values: CDR1 MDHEN, CDR2 SYDVKM. This CDR3 contains 16 residues. V gave up 1 base and J gave up 2 bases, with 11 bases separating them. The CDR3 sequence is CASSLFMRQNTGELFF. The CDR3 DNA reads as TGTGCCAGCAGTTTATTCATGAGACAAAACACCGGGGAGCTGTTTTTT.